The 17 T cell receptor beta chains given below trace back to one sample, sequenced in a study of T cell responses to AZD1222 COVID-19 vaccine. Generated by immunoSEQ multiplex PCR, the TCRdb table keeps only in-frame clones and is missing some. The table records fewer than 150,000 clones, roughly 88% of them present only once. This material consisted of peripheral blood, taken on day 0 of AZD1222 vaccination. These receptors were obtained from an adult in good health.

The chain recombines TRBV2 with TRBJ2-1; a possible D gene is TRBD1 (5 bases). The V gene lost 6 bases and the J gene lost 0 bases, with 15 bases spanning the gap. The CDR3 totals 16 residues. The germline V gene has CDR1 SNHLY and CDR2 FYNNEI. The CDR3 reads CASRSAGQSSYNEQFF. The CDR3 nucleotides read TGTGCCAGCAGGTCAGCAGGGCAGAGCTCCTACAATGAGCAGTTCTTC.

The chain is built from TRBV19 and TRBJ1-2; D is uncertain. Between the trimmed V and J ends, which lost 1 base and 4 bases, there was a span of 10 bases. Germline CDR1 and CDR2: LNHDA and SQIVND (reference sequence). The CDR3 runs to 14 residues. The CDR3 bases are TGTGCCAGTAGTATAGTCGACCGTACCTATGGCTACACCTTC. Encoded protein: CASSIVDRTYGYTF. Based on the CDR3 plus reference TRBV19 and TRBJ1-2, the full variable domain is DGGITQSPKYLFRKEGQNVTLSCEQNLNHDAMYWYRQDPGQGLRLIYYSQIVNDFQKGDIAEGYSVSREKKESFPLTVTSAQKNPTAFYLCASSIVDRTYGYTFGSGTRLTVV.

In this sample, this clone turned up once. The DNA for the CDR3 is TGTGCCAGCAGCCACTCTCTTCCTGGGGGGGGCCTGGATGAAGCTTTCTTT. It is translated as CASSHSLPGGGLDEAFF. V and J are TRBV3-1 (or the pseudogene TRBV3-2) and TRBJ1-1; TRBD1 is a possible D gene (6 bases). This CDR3 is 17 amino acids long. Germline CDR1 is LGHDT and CDR2 is YNNKEL (reference sequence). V was trimmed by 3 bases and J by 7 bases, leaving 24 bases between them.

This chain connects TRBV27 to TRBJ1-6; perhaps TRBD1 as D (5 bases). The germline gives CDR1 MNHEY, CDR2 SMNVEV (reference sequence). Deletions cut 2 bases from V and 0 bases from J, with 11 bases between. The CDR3 covers 17 residues. CDR3 bases: TGTGCCAGCAGTTTAATGGCAGGGCTCTCCTATAATTCACCCCTCCACTTT. Its translation: CASSLMAGLSYNSPLHF.

This clone was observed once. V and J are TRBV14 and TRBJ1-4; no definite D call. The CDR3 spans 13 residues. V shed 3 bases and J shed 7 bases, with 9 bases lying between them. In germline, CDR1 is SGHDN, CDR2 FVKESK. The CDR3 loop is CASSQWSAEKLFF. CDR3 sequence (DNA): TGTGCCAGCAGCCAGTGGTCGGCTGAAAAACTGTTTTTT.

This clone has a single count. The V call is TRBV12-3 or TRBV12-4, the J call TRBJ2-3; D remains ambiguous. V lost 5 bases, J lost 2 bases, and 8 bases lay in between. This CDR3 has 13 residues. CDR3 bases: TGTGCCAGCAGTCCGAGAGACACAGATACGCAGTATTTT. It yields the protein CASSPRDTDTQYF.

The chain has TRBV30 and TRBJ2-7; TRBD1 aligns across 7 bases. CDR1 is GTSNPN and CDR2 is SVGIG in the germline V gene (reference sequence). CDR3 size: 12 residues. Trimming cost V 8 bases and J 2 bases; bases outside gene matches: 6. CDR3 sequence (DNA): TGTGCCGGTCGGGACAGAGCCTACGAGCAGTACTTC. The encoded protein is CAGRDRAYEQYF.

The chain uses TRBV28 and TRBJ1-5, with a tentative D call TRBD1 (6 bases). Trimming shortened V by 10 bases and J by 0 bases, and 16 bases separated the two germline ends. CDR3 size: 15 residues. CDR1 is MDHEN and CDR2 is SYDVKM in the germline V gene. The CDR3 sequence is CATPGTTNSNQPQHF. The CDR3 DNA sequence: TGTGCCACTCCCGGGACAACAAATAGCAATCAGCCCCAGCATTTT.

This clone came up a few times. This sequence joins TRBV14 and TRBJ1-2; 8 nucleotides agree with TRBD1. Germline V lookup: CDR1 SGHDN, CDR2 FVKESK. This CDR3 is built from 15 residues. The ends lost 1 base at V and 5 bases at J; junction bases unmatched: 6. CDR3 amino acids: CASSQGQGRSYGYTF. CDR3 bases: TGTGCCAGCAGCCAAGGACAGGGGCGCTCGTATGGCTACACCTTC.

The chain carries TRBV5-6 and TRBJ2-3; the D is unclear. V lost 1 base to trimming and J lost 6 bases, with 12 bases between them. CDR1 SGHDT and CDR2 YYEEEE come from the germline V gene. This CDR3 has 14 residues. The CDR3 reads CASSLSRDGDTQYF. Here the CDR3 DNA reads TGTGCCAGCAGCTTGAGCAGAGACGGGGATACGCAGTATTTT.

This chain joins TRBV5-1 and TRBJ1-4; D is undetermined. The CDR3 sequence is 15 residues long. Per the germline V gene, CDR1 is SGHRS and CDR2 is YFSETQ. With 4 bases removed from V and 7 bases from J, the gap between germline ends came to 17 bases. CDR3 in amino acids: CASSESLLLGEKLFF. In DNA, the CDR3 is TGCGCCAGCAGCGAGAGTCTTTTGTTGGGTGAAAAACTGTTTTTT.

V is TRBV12-3 or TRBV12-4 and J is TRBJ2-2, with D uncertain. V lost 6 bases and J 1 base, leaving 6 bases between the germline ends. This CDR3 has 13 residues. The CDR3 nucleotides are TGTGCCAGCAGACTCTTGAACACCGGGGAGCTGTTTTTT. Its translation is CASRLLNTGELFF.

The chain joins TRBV19 to TRBJ2-1; 13 bases align to TRBD2. The V gene's germline CDR1 is LNHDA and CDR2 SQIVND (reference sequence). The CDR3 has 17 amino acids. V shed 2 bases, J shed 3 bases, and the junction held 4 bases outside the gene matches. CDR3 loop: CASSITSGGANYNEQFF. The CDR3 DNA sequence: TGTGCCAGTAGTATAACTAGCGGGGGGGCAAACTACAATGAGCAGTTCTTC.

V gene TRBV7-2 combines with J gene TRBJ1-1; no clear D. The CDR3 contains 14 residues. Trimming took off 3 bases at V and 3 bases at J, with 11 bases between the two ends. Germline assignment: CDR1 SGHTA and CDR2 FQGNSA. The chain's CDR3 is CASSFRSADTEAFF. DNA of the CDR3: TGTGCCAGCAGCTTTAGATCCGCGGACACTGAAGCTTTCTTT.

The CDR3 DNA follows: TGTGCCAGCAGTCAAAGGACAGGGCCCGGGGAGCTGTTTTTT. This gives the protein CASSQRTGPGELFF. This sequence joins TRBV2 and TRBJ2-2; TRBD1 aligns across 8 bases. The CDR3 is made up of 14 amino acids. Trimming at V came to 5 bases and at J to 6 bases, leaving 5 bases not matched to a gene. The V gene's germline CDR1 is SNHLY and CDR2 FYNNEI. The full variable domain, rest sourced from reference TRBV2 and TRBJ2-2, is EPEVTQTPSHQVTQMGQEVILRCVPISNHLYFYWYRQILGQKVEFLVSFYNNEISEKSEIFDDQFSVERPDGSNFTLKIRSTKLEDSAMYFCASSQRTGPGELFFGEGSRLTVL.

V and J are TRBV3-1 (or the pseudogene TRBV3-2) and TRBJ1-6; 7 nucleotides match TRBD1. Germline-derived CDR1 and CDR2 are LGHDT and YNNKEL (reference sequence). V lost 4 bases, J lost 6 bases, and 9 bases stayed unmatched. The CDR3 extends over 16 amino acids. The chain's CDR3 is CASSPSTGWSNSPLHF. The CDR3 DNA reads TGTGCCAGCAGCCCTTCGACAGGGTGGAGTAATTCACCCCTCCACTTT.

V and J are TRBV28 and TRBJ1-1, with D tentatively TRBD1 (5 bases). V was trimmed by 2 bases and J by 4 bases, leaving 17 bases between them. This CDR3 contains 16 residues. From germline, CDR1 is MDHEN and CDR2 SYDVKM. DNA for the CDR3: TGTGCCAGCAGTTTACCCCCCCCCAACAGGCCCACTGAAGCTTTCTTT. This translates into CASSLPPPNRPTEAFF.